Presented here are 2 T cell receptor beta chains from one specimen sequenced in a study of vaccination effects on CD4 cells after COVID-19. Peptide-pool stimulation followed by sequencing identified expanded antigen-specific CD4+ clonotypes in the ViraFEST assay. The culture ran for about 10 days, and then CD4+ T cells were isolated. The vaccine given was either BNT162b2 or mRNA-1273, in two doses. These TCRs are of unknown antigen specificity. Clones were read by immunoSEQ multiplex PCR, and TCRdb kept only the in-frame ones, dropping some. The sample has some 30,000 clones, approximately 68% seen once. Sequences were derived from CD4+ T cells from PBMCs cultured with SARS-CoV-2 spike peptides, sampled after COVID-19 vaccination. These receptors originate from a human donor who received a COVID-19 vaccine.

V usage is TRBV19 and J usage is TRBJ1-2, with 8 bases matching TRBD1. The trim removed 7 bases at V and 8 bases at J, leaving 12 bases unmatched. CDR1 LNHDA and CDR2 SQIVND come from the germline V gene (reference sequence). The CDR3 has 14 amino acids. The DNA of the CDR3 is TGTGCCAGTACCACGGGCAGGGGGCAATGGGGCTACACCTTC. This gives the protein CASTTGRGQWGYTF. Supplemented by reference TRBV19 and TRBJ1-2, the full variable domain reads DGGITQSPKYLFRKEGQNVTLSCEQNLNHDAMYWYRQDPGQGLRLIYYSQIVNDFQKGDIAEGYSVSREKKESFPLTVTSAQKNPTAFYLCASTTGRGQWGYTFGSGTRLTVV.

The chain carries TRBV7-2 and TRBJ1-5, with TRBD1 matching over 8 bases. This CDR3 is 16 amino acids long. CDR1 SGHTA and CDR2 FQGNSA come from the germline V gene. V was clipped by 3 bases and J by 5 bases; unmatched bases: 9. CDR3 in amino acids: CASSFSRDRSYQPQHF. The CDR3 nucleotides read TGTGCCAGCAGCTTTTCCCGGGACAGGTCTTATCAGCCCCAGCATTTT.